The 26 T cell receptor beta chains below all came from one sample that was sequenced in a study of beta chain features in type 1 diabetes. Expressed TCRB transcripts got sequenced, as all isolated RNA was reverse transcribed. The protocol was immunoSEQ multiplex PCR, while the TCRdb copy is restricted to in-frame clones and leaves out a portion. The repertoire holds 500,000 to 650,000 clones, with around 12% as singletons. Their recognized antigens are unknown. Notes on the study in general: Patients with Type 1 diabetes showed moderately but significantly shorter TCRB CDR3s in all four CD4+ subsets.

The sequencing sample was made of naive CD4+ T cells from blood. Receptors were obtained from a man aged 25 to 40 with type 1 diabetes.

This clone was recorded many times. The rearrangement links TRBV4-3 to TRBJ2-3; D gene ambiguous. CDR3 length: 17 amino acids. Germline V lookup: CDR1 LGHNA, CDR2 YSLEER. The V and J ends lost 3 bases and 1 base respectively, with 17 bases between them. CDR3 in amino acids: CASSHLNSQRGTDTQYF. The CDR3 nucleotides read TGCGCCAGCAGCCATCTAAACTCTCAACGGGGCACAGATACGCAGTATTTT.

V is TRBV7-8 and J is TRBJ2-1; tentative D call: TRBD1 (5 bases). The CDR3 loop spans 14 amino acids. V lost 7 bases to trimming and J lost 1 base, with 11 bases between them. Germline CDR1 reads SGHVS; CDR2 reads FQNEAQ. This chain's CDR3 is CASTLRQSYNEQFF. CDR3 coding DNA: TGTGCCAGCACCCTGAGACAGTCCTACAATGAGCAGTTCTTC.

V and J are TRBV4-3 and TRBJ2-3; 7 nucleotides line up with TRBD2. Looked up from germline, CDR1 is LGHNA and CDR2 is YSLEER. The CDR3 length is 18 residues. V trimming: 2 bases; J trimming: 4 bases; junction bases outside the gene matches: 15. The CDR3 protein is CASSQTVPGSGVADTQYF. The DNA of the CDR3 is TGCGCCAGCAGCCAAACCGTCCCGGGAAGCGGGGTCGCAGATACGCAGTATTTT.

The chain uses TRBV5-1 and TRBJ2-5; 9 nucleotides line up with TRBD1. V lost 1 base, J lost 5 bases, and 3 bases stayed unmatched. Looked up from germline, CDR1 is SGHRS and CDR2 is YFSETQ. The CDR3 is made up of 14 amino acids. The CDR3 sequence: CASSLTGGAETQYF. In DNA form, the CDR3 reads TGCGCCAGCAGCTTGACAGGGGGCGCGGAGACCCAGTACTTC.

This rearrangement joins TRBV7-2 to TRBJ2-2, with 8 bases that match TRBD1. Germline V gene data show CDR1 as SGHTA and CDR2 as FQGNSA. V was pared by 5 bases and J by 3 bases, with 2 bases of the junction left unmatched. This CDR3 has 14 amino acids. The CDR3 bases are TGTGCCAGCAGCCGGACAGGGTACACCGGGGAGCTGTTTTTT. Translation: CASSRTGYTGELFF.

The CDR3 DNA follows: TGCGCCAGCAGTGAGTCGGGGGCCGACGGTTCACCCCTCCACTTT. It is translated as CASSESGADGSPLHF. The chain carries TRBV10-2 and TRBJ1-6; possibly TRBD1 for D (6 bases). Germline V CDR1 and CDR2: WSHSY, SAAADI. V shed 0 bases and J shed 9 bases, with 12 bases lying between them. This CDR3 comprises 15 residues.

In its sample, this clone was seen a few times. The chain employs TRBV7-2 and TRBJ2-7; D is perhaps TRBD1 (6 bases). V shed 2 bases and J shed 4 bases, with 15 bases lying between them. The germline CDR1 and CDR2 sequences are SGHTA and FQGNSA. The CDR3 consists of 15 residues. CDR3 nucleotide sequence: TGTGCCAGCAGCTTACGCTCCGGGACAACATACGAGCAGTACTTC. Its protein is CASSLRSGTTYEQYF.

This clone was seen more than once but under ten times. This chain uses TRBV6-5 with TRBJ2-7; perhaps D is TRBD1 or TRBD2 (5 bases each). The V gene lost 2 bases and the J gene lost 1 base, with 9 bases spanning the gap. From germline, CDR1 is MNHEY and CDR2 SVGAGI. This CDR3 spans 14 amino acids. CDR3 coding DNA: TGTGCCAGCAGTTACGTATGGGGGTCCTACGAGCAGTACTTC. Translation gives CASSYVWGSYEQYF.

The chain employs TRBV5-1 and TRBJ2-3; 8 bases fit TRBD2. Germline CDR1 reads SGHRS; CDR2 reads YFSETQ. V was clipped by 4 bases and J by 3 bases; unmatched bases: 10. CDR3 length: 16 residues. CDR3 sequence: CASSLSTGTRTDTQYF. The CDR3 coding sequence is TGCGCCAGCAGCCTGTCCACCGGGACTAGAACAGATACGCAGTATTTT. Full variable domain (remainder filled in from reference TRBV5-1 and TRBJ2-3): KAGVTQTPRYLIKTRGQQVTLSCSPISGHRSVSWYQQTPGQGLQFLFEYFSETQRNKGNFPGRFSGRQFSNSRSEMNVSTLELGDSALYLCASSLSTGTRTDTQYFGPGTRLTVL.

The J gene is TRBJ1-2, the V gene TRBV5-1; D may be TRBD1 (6 bases). Germline CDR1 reads SGHRS; CDR2 reads YFSETQ. The germline V and J ends were trimmed by 4 bases and 5 bases, with 12 bases remaining between them. The CDR3 loop spans 13 amino acids. For the CDR3, the DNA is TGCGCCAGCAGCCAGGACAGCGGTTATGGCTACACCTTC. Translated, it gives CASSQDSGYGYTF. Combining the CDR3 with reference TRBV5-1 and TRBJ1-2 gives the whole variable domain KAGVTQTPRYLIKTRGQQVTLSCSPISGHRSVSWYQQTPGQGLQFLFEYFSETQRNKGNFPGRFSGRQFSNSRSEMNVSTLELGDSALYLCASSQDSGYGYTFGSGTRLTVV.

This clone was recorded a few times. This chain uses TRBV15 with TRBJ1-1; D remains ambiguous. The ends were cut back, 0 bases at V and 0 bases at J, with 8 bases in the middle. CDR1 LNHNV and CDR2 YYDKDF come from the germline V gene (reference sequence). CDR3 length equals 15 residues. This chain's CDR3 is CATSREEGMNTEAFF. The CDR3 nucleotides read TGTGCCACCAGCAGAGAAGAAGGAATGAACACTGAAGCTTTCTTT.

The chain carries TRBV6-6 and TRBJ2-3; D unresolved. CDR1 MNHNY and CDR2 SVGAGI come from the germline V gene (reference sequence). The CDR3 has 12 amino acids. The germline V and J ends were trimmed by 7 bases and 0 bases, with 5 bases remaining between them. CDR3 DNA sequence: TGTGCCAGCAAGATGAGCACAGATACGCAGTATTTT. This translates into CASKMSTDTQYF.

The chain uses TRBV19 and TRBJ1-2; D remains ambiguous. CDR1 is LNHDA and CDR2 is SQIVND in the germline V gene (reference sequence). Trimming cost V 7 bases and J 6 bases, with 15 bases left between them. The CDR3 contains 13 residues. The CDR3 bases are TGTGCCAGTACCAACACCCAGAGGGATGGCTACACCTTC. Its translation: CASTNTQRDGYTF. The complete variable domain, with remaining parts taken from reference TRBV19 and TRBJ1-2, reads DGGITQSPKYLFRKEGQNVTLSCEQNLNHDAMYWYRQDPGQGLRLIYYSQIVNDFQKGDIAEGYSVSREKKESFPLTVTSAQKNPTAFYLCASTNTQRDGYTFGSGTRLTVV.

This clone was seen more than once but under ten times. The rearrangement uses TRBV28 and TRBJ1-5; D is uncertain. V lost 8 bases, J lost 6 bases, and 14 bases lay in between. This CDR3 is 13 amino acids long. Germline V lookup: CDR1 MDHEN, CDR2 SYDVKM. CDR3 in DNA: TGTGCCAGCGGCCCTTCATGGACTCAGCCCCAGCATTTT. This translates into CASGPSWTQPQHF.

The CDR3 sequence: CASRDRGTEAFF. The DNA of the CDR3 is TGTGCCAGCAGGGACAGGGGCACTGAAGCTTTCTTT. The V gene is TRBV5-6, the J gene TRBJ1-1; 9 nucleotides align to TRBD1. J lost 4 bases, V lost 5 bases, and 0 bases had no gene match. The CDR3 length is 12 residues. CDR1 SGHDT and CDR2 YYEEEE come from the germline V gene.

The V and J genes are TRBV9 and TRBJ2-1; D is ambiguous. Germline V gene sequence: CDR1 SGDLS, CDR2 YYNGEE. The CDR3 spans 17 residues. The ends were cut back, 0 bases at V and 0 bases at J, with 13 bases in the middle. The CDR3 spells CASSVATPQSSYNEQFF. CDR3 in DNA: TGTGCCAGCAGCGTAGCTACCCCCCAGAGCTCCTACAATGAGCAGTTCTTC. The variable domain in full, with the rest retrieved from reference TRBV9 and TRBJ2-1, is DSGVTQTPKHLITATGQRVTLRCSPRSGDLSVYWYQQSLDQGLQFLIQYYNGEERAKGNILERFSAQQFPDLHSELNLSSLELGDSALYFCASSVATPQSSYNEQFFGPGTRLTVL.

In this sample, this clone turned up a few times. The chain couples TRBV4-2 to TRBJ2-1, with D perhaps TRBD2 (5 bases). V was pared by 1 base and J by 7 bases, with 11 bases between. This CDR3 spans 14 amino acids. Germline assignment: CDR1 LGHNA and CDR2 YNFKEQ. The CDR3 here is CASSQGKSGNEQFF. In nucleotides, the CDR3 is TGTGCCAGCAGCCAAGGAAAAAGCGGTAATGAGCAGTTCTTC.

The CDR3 DNA is TGTGCCAGCAGCCGGATCCAAGAGACCCAGTACTTC. Its protein product is CASSRIQETQYF. The rearrangement uses TRBV14 and TRBJ2-5; D gene uncertain. The CDR3 is 12 residues long. Between the trimmed V and J ends, which lost 4 bases and 1 base, there was a span of 4 bases. Germline CDR1 SGHDN, CDR2 FVKESK.

This clone was seen more than once but under ten times. The chain employs TRBV28 and TRBJ1-3; D is uncertain. Germline CDR1 MDHEN, CDR2 SYDVKM. CDR3 length equals 12 residues. V was trimmed by 8 bases and J by 6 bases, leaving 11 bases between them. The chain's CDR3 is CASAALENTIYF. Written as DNA, the CDR3 is TGTGCCAGCGCTGCCTTGGAAAACACCATATATTTT.

The chain recombines TRBV7-2 with TRBJ2-5; TRBD1 agrees at 7 bases. Losses at the gene ends were 1 base for V and 1 base for J; bases not matched to a gene: 3. Germline V gene lookup returns CDR1 SGHTA and CDR2 FQGNSA. This CDR3 is built from 15 residues. CDR3 nucleotides: TGTGCCAGCAGCTTAGTTGCAGGGGGCCAAGAGACCCAGTACTTC. Its translation is CASSLVAGGQETQYF.

This clone was seen more than once but under ten times. The V and J genes are TRBV7-8 and TRBJ2-6, with D tentatively TRBD1 (5 bases). The V and J ends lost 5 bases and 1 base respectively, with 9 bases between them. Germline V lookup: CDR1 SGHVS, CDR2 FQNEAQ. The CDR3 extends over 15 amino acids. The CDR3 region has the DNA TGTGCCAGCAGCGGAAGACAGTCTGGGGCCAACGTCCTGACTTTC. It codes for CASSGRQSGANVLTF.

This clone was picked up a small number of times. The chain uses TRBV5-6 and TRBJ1-2, with D maybe TRBD1 (6 bases). From germline, CDR1 is SGHDT and CDR2 YYEEEE. V lost 4 bases to trimming and J lost 7 bases, with 17 bases between them. CDR3 length: 14 amino acids. The CDR3 spells CASSNPPGAVGYTF. CDR3 sequence (DNA): TGTGCCAGCAGCAATCCACCGGGGGCGGTTGGCTACACCTTC.

This clone appeared a few times. The rearrangement links TRBV30 to TRBJ1-3, with D possibly matching TRBD1 (5 bases). CDR3 length: 19 amino acids. V was cut by 4 bases and J by 0 bases, with 25 bases left in between. The germline V gene has CDR1 GTSNPN and CDR2 SVGIG (reference sequence). DNA of the CDR3: TGTGCCTGGACTTTAGGGGTGGTACTGGGGCTGAGCTCTGGAAACACCATATATTTT. It codes for CAWTLGVVLGLSSGNTIYF.

The V call is TRBV4-3, the J call TRBJ1-4; possibly TRBD1 for D (5 bases). CDR1 and CDR2 from the germline V gene are LGHNA and YSLEER. The CDR3 contains 15 residues. The V gene lost 2 bases and the J gene lost 4 bases, with 11 bases spanning the gap. This CDR3 is CASSQSRGGNEKLFF. In DNA, the CDR3 is TGCGCCAGCAGCCAATCCCGGGGCGGTAATGAAAAACTGTTTTTT.

The rearrangement uses TRBV6-5 and TRBJ2-1; D perhaps matches TRBD1 (6 bases). Germline CDR1 reads MNHEY; CDR2 reads SVGAGI. Trimming removed 6 bases from V and 8 bases from J, with 11 bases in between. The CDR3 extends over 12 amino acids. CDR3 sequence reads: CASSPDRHEQFF. Here the CDR3 DNA reads TGTGCCAGCAGCCCCGACAGGCATGAGCAGTTCTTC.

This clone has a handful of counts. The chain uses TRBV4-1 and TRBJ2-7; D remains unclear. The CDR3 is 15 amino acids. Germline V gene data show CDR1 as MGHRA and CDR2 as YSYEKL. Trimming took off 1 base at V and 6 bases at J, with 16 bases between the two ends. CDR3 sequence reads: CASSQGENSPREQYF. The CDR3 nucleotides are TGCGCCAGCAGCCAAGGCGAGAATTCCCCCCGCGAGCAGTACTTC.